One T cell receptor (beta chain) is described in this entry. This sample is part of a study of T cell changes during pregnancy in multiple sclerosis. The germline CDR1 and CDR2 sequences are MDHEN and SYDVKM. V was clipped by 2 bases and J by 6 bases, with 15 bases between them. This CDR3 comprises 15 residues. Sequenced by immunoSEQ multiplex PCR; TCRdb stores in-frame clones only, minus some. Among about 22,000 clones listed, over 75% were seen once. Source: CD8+ T cells from peripheral blood mononuclear cells, taken after pregnancy. The source of this sequence is a female donor with multiple sclerosis, enrolled in a pregnancy study. This chain uses TRBV28 with TRBJ2-3; D may be TRBD2 (5 bases). The CDR3 bases are TGTGCCAGCAGTTTAGGAACTCGCGGGTCGGATACGCAGTATTTT. As protein: CASSLGTRGSDTQYF.